The sequence of this T cell receptor (beta chain) was determined in a study of T cell repertoires in cytomegalovirus infection. Study summary: Based on public TCR beta signatures, there were indications of CMV infection and of a matching HLA type.

General observations from the study: The ex vivo response showed dominance by HLA-C-restricted CMV-specific TCR beta clonotypes.

TCRdb reprocessed the reads with MiXCR, giving one entry per CDR3 protein. Of some 220,000 distinct CDR3 sequences in the sample, approximately 13% were seen once. About this clonotype itself: Its specificity is not known.

J lost 7 bases, V lost 0 bases, and 9 bases had no gene match. In germline, CDR1 is SGHNT, CDR2 YYREEE (reference sequence). This CDR3 comprises 17 residues. The specimen was PBMCs. The sequence was obtained from a human donor in good health (CMV status not recorded). Some clones in this sample may be carry-over from other donors' samples. This chain connects TRBV5-4 to TRBJ2-2; 10 positions match TRBD2. CDR3 coding DNA: TGTGCCAGCAGCTTGGAAGCTAGCGGGAGAATCGGCGGGGAGCTGTTTTTT. Its protein is CASSLEASGRIGGELFF. The entire variable domain, with the rest obtained from reference TRBV5-4 and TRBJ2-2, is as follows: ETGVTQSPTHLIKTRGQQVTLRCSSQSGHNTVSWYQQALGQGPQFIFQYYREEENGRGNFPPRFSGLQFPNYSSELNVNALELDDSALYLCASSLEASGRIGGELFFGEGSRLTVL.